The T cell receptor beta chain described here comes from a study of T cells in Graves' hyperthyroidism and ophthalmopathy (dated by TCRdb to the late 2010s). About the full investigation: To identify distinguishing TCR V-J signatures, a discovery cohort of some 99 patients was used, comprising fewer than 45 with Graves' ophthalmopathy and around 57 with stable Graves' hyperthyroidism. Prospective prediction of ophthalmopathy was tested in an independent validation cohort of fewer than 20 hyperthyroidism patients and 17 patients who later progressed to ophthalmopathy. In about six Graves' hyperthyroidism patients, the study also compared T-cell repertoires from thyroid tissue with T-cell repertoires from blood. The approximately 97 discovery patients were randomly divided into training and test sets at a 7:3 ratio. The paper describes TCR Vbeta CDR3 sequencing of 140 or so peripheral blood samples, made up of 43 ophthalmopathy patients, roughly 72 hyperthyroidism patients and some 17 progressor patients. Following sampling, methimazole starting at 30 mg daily was given to hyperthyroidism patients, and high-dose intravenous methylprednisolone was given to ophthalmopathy patients. Overall study outcomes, separate from this receptor: In validation, progression to ophthalmopathy was predicted by the model with 70.59% sensitivity and 72.22% specificity, a median of roughly 6.4 months before onset. No statistical method was used to set the sample size in advance, and investigators knew the group allocation. Ophthalmopathy was separated from stable hyperthyroidism by a 13 V-J signature model, with 87.88% sensitivity and about 81% specificity obtained in cross-validation and 80%/75% obtained in testing. Blood samples also contained most of the expanded thyroid clonotypes (frequency above 0.001), which suggests that blood repertoires may reflect thyroid immune responses.

The CDR3 runs 14 amino acids, cysteine and phenylalanine included. The CDR3 DNA has 42 bases and is translated from base 1. The germline ends are 20 bases apart after V is trimmed by 7 bases and J by 8 bases. The germline V gene (reference sequence) yields LNHDA for CDR1 and SQIVND for CDR2. As regards this clonotype: The antigen it binds to is not known. The sample holds no much larger clone one base away, and base qualities are not on file.

Amplification of TCR beta CDR3 regions was carried out from RNA transcripts. For the first round of RT-PCR on the TCR CDR3, the HTBI primer set was used together with the Qiagen OneStep RT-PCR kit. Libraries were constructed in a second round of multiplex PCR, after which size selection and purification were performed. The libraries were sequenced on an Illumina HiSeq2000 using paired-end 100 bp reads. As for the original processing: SOAPnuke was used to process the raw data, with reads discarded if the reads contained adapters or uncalled bases, had a mean Phred below 15, or lacked an exact constant-primer or identifier match. High-quality paired reads were merged using COPE v1.2.5, and each unique nucleotide sequence was defined as a clonotype. MiTCR v1.1 was used to align clonotypes to the IMGT TRBV, TRBD and TRBJ reference segments. The analysis was restricted to V-J combinations with a frequency above 0.0001, which together covered over 99% of the repertoires. A TCS score was defined as the ratio between F50 (clonal expansion) and ExV (chaos), using BLOSUM62-based TCRdist between CDR3 peptides within each V-J. Welch's t-statistics and random forest reduced around 550 V-J features to 13, which were used in a naive Bayes classifier (R e1071). The Morisita-Horn index was used to measure how similar the thyroid and blood repertoires were. The public reads were reprocessed in TCRdb via fastp at Q25 and MiXCR, keeping in-frame beta chains. Entries are consolidated by CDR3 protein sequence, retaining the most common genes and DNA. In this record, the V and J calls reflect TCRdb's handling and not the investigators' own analysis. The sample profile shows hundreds of thousands of distinct CDR3 sequences; just under 45% of them were found once. The top ten constitute less than 8.5% of the sample.

Any patient with an uncontrolled infection, another autoimmune disease, pregnancy or lactation was excluded. Diagnoses relied on clinical symptoms, serum thyroxine and TRAb, thyroid ultrasound and orbital computed tomography. Trizol reagent was used to extract total RNA, and RNA quality was then checked on an Agilent 2100 Bioanalyzer. The chain is assembled from TRBV19 and TRBJ1-2; a weak D assignment points to TRBD1 (5 bases agree). The sequenced sample was peripheral blood or thyroid tissue (not recorded which). The receptor's source is an adult man with Graves' disease, either hyperthyroidism or ophthalmopathy (not recorded which). The DNA sequence reads TGTGCCAGTATGGGGGACGGGGGTCTCGGCGGCTACACCTTC. Translation gives CASMGDGGLGGYTF.